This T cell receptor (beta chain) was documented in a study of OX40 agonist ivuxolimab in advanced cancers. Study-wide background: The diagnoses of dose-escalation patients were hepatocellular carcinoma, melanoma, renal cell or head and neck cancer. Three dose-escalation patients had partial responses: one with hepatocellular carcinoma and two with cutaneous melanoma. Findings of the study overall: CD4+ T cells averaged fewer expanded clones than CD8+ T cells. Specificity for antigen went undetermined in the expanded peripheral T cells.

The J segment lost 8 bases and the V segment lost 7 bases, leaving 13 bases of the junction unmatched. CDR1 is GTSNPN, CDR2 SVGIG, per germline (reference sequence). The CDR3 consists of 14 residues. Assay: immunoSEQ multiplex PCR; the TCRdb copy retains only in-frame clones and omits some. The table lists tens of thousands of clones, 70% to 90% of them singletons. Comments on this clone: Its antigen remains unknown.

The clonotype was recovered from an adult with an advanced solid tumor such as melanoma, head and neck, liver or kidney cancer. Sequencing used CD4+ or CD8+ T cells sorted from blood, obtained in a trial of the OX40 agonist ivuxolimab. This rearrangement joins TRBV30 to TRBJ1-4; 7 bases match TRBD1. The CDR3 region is CASYHRGGGEKLFF. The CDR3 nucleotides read TGTGCCTCGTATCACAGGGGAGGTGGGGAAAAACTGTTTTTT.